Presented here are 28 T cell receptor beta chains from one specimen sequenced in a study of blood T cell repertoires in COVID-19. TCRdb's copy holds only in-frame clones and misses some; the assay was immunoSEQ multiplex PCR. The profile shows approximately 240,000 clones, roughly 84% of them singletons. Sequences were obtained from peripheral blood. The origin of the receptors is a woman aged 40 to 50 with active or convalescent COVID-19.

This clone was seen a single time. The chain links TRBV3-1 (or the pseudogene TRBV3-2) to TRBJ1-4, with TRBD1 identical over 7 bases. J lost 4 bases, V lost 6 bases, and 5 bases had no gene match. The CDR3 loop spans 14 amino acids. Per germline, CDR1 LGHDT and CDR2 YNNKEL (reference sequence). The CDR3 DNA reads TGTGCCAGCAGTCGACAGGGCCTTAATGAAAAACTGTTTTTT. It is translated as CASSRQGLNEKLFF.

This clone was seen more than once but under ten times. The rearrangement joins TRBV7-6 to TRBJ1-1; TRBD1 agrees at 7 bases. Germline CDR1 SGHVS, CDR2 FNYEAQ. The CDR3 sequence is 14 residues long. V shed 6 bases, J shed 3 bases, and the junction held 7 bases outside the gene matches. CDR3 in DNA: TGTGCCAGCAGGCGACAGGGCGGCGACACTGAAGCTTTCTTT. Protein: CASRRQGGDTEAFF.

The chain has TRBV13 and TRBJ1-1; D call uncertain. CDR3 length: 14 amino acids. Germline loops: CDR1 PRHDT, CDR2 FYEKMQ (reference sequence). V lost 5 bases and J lost 1, with 11 bases in between. The CDR3 sequence: CASSHGIRNTEAFF. The CDR3 region has the DNA TGTGCCAGCAGCCACGGGATCAGGAACACTGAAGCTTTCTTT.

A note on this clone: This may come from a read error, since a much larger clone is one base off. The chain uses TRBV7-9 and TRBJ1-4; D remains unclear. This CDR3 spans 12 amino acids. Per germline, CDR1 SEHNR and CDR2 FQNEAQ (reference sequence). Trimming pared 1 base from V and 8 bases from J, leaving 5 bases between. In DNA form, the CDR3 reads TGTGCCAGCAGCTTAGGGGCGGAAAAACTGTTTTTT. Translating it yields CASSLGAEKLFF.

The chain's CDR3 is CASSWTGASNTGELFF. The DNA of the CDR3 is TGTGCCAGCAGCTGGACAGGGGCATCGAACACCGGGGAGCTGTTTTTT. The chain uses TRBV7-2 and TRBJ2-2; 9 nucleotides line up with TRBD1. From germline, CDR1 is SGHTA and CDR2 FQGNSA. V was clipped by 4 bases and J by 0 bases; unmatched bases: 3. This CDR3 is 16 amino acids long.

The J gene is TRBJ1-1, the V gene TRBV18, with 8 bases that match TRBD1. The J segment lost 5 bases and the V segment lost 4 bases, leaving 21 bases of the junction unmatched. The CDR3 contains 19 residues. Per the germline V gene, CDR1 is KGHSH and CDR2 is LQKENI. CDR3 loop: CASSLYGTGRLGMRTEAFF. The DNA of the CDR3 is TGTGCCAGCTCACTATACGGGACAGGACGTCTCGGGATGAGAACTGAAGCTTTCTTT.

This clone was detected a few times. V gene TRBV5-6 combines with J gene TRBJ1-3; D is undetermined. V was trimmed by 4 bases and J by 4 bases, leaving 9 bases between them. CDR3 length equals 13 residues. Germline V gene sequence: CDR1 SGHDT, CDR2 YYEEEE. The CDR3 DNA is TGTGCCAGCAGCCCCCCCTCCGGAAACACCATATATTTT. It codes for CASSPPSGNTIYF.

This chain joins TRBV12-3 or TRBV12-4 and TRBJ1-1, with D unclear. The length of the CDR3 is 13 residues. The V and J ends lost 3 bases and 0 bases respectively, with 5 bases between them. The CDR3 DNA is TGTGCCAGCAGTTTTACGGTGAACACTGAAGCTTTCTTT. It is translated as CASSFTVNTEAFF.

The chain employs TRBV18 and TRBJ1-1, with TRBD1 matching 8 bases. CDR1 is KGHSH, CDR2 LQKENI, per germline. The CDR3 runs 16 residues. With 1 base clipped from V and 5 bases from J, the junction kept 9 bases outside the gene matches. The DNA of the CDR3 is TGTGCCAGCTCACCACTTTTGGTAACAGGGGGGACTGAAGCTTTCTTT. It encodes CASSPLLVTGGTEAFF.

The chain is built from TRBV2 and TRBJ1-3; 8 bases fit TRBD1. The ends lost 10 bases at V and 7 bases at J; junction bases unmatched: 12. This CDR3 contains 14 residues. The germline V gene has CDR1 SNHLY and CDR2 FYNNEI. The DNA for the CDR3 is TGTGCCATCCCCCAGGGGGCAAGTAGGAACACCATATATTTT. Protein sequence: CAIPQGASRNTIYF.

A few counts support this clone. This rearrangement joins TRBV5-1 to TRBJ1-1; D gene ambiguous. The CDR3 runs 14 residues. The germline V gene has CDR1 SGHRS and CDR2 YFSETQ. Trimming shortened V by 1 base and J by 4 bases, and 11 bases separated the two germline ends. The DNA for the CDR3 is TGCGCCAGCAGCTTGACACCATCGGGCACTGAAGCTTTCTTT. Translation gives CASSLTPSGTEAFF.

This clone was found a few times. The chain recombines TRBV7-2 with TRBJ2-7, with TRBD1 identical over 9 bases. The trim removed 6 bases at V and 6 bases at J, leaving 6 bases unmatched. The CDR3 extends over 13 amino acids. Germline V gives CDR1 SGHTA, CDR2 FQGNSA. CDR3 sequence (DNA): TGTGCCAGCAGACGGGGACAGGGAAGCGAGCAGTACTTC. Translation gives CASRRGQGSEQYF.

The V gene is TRBV6-5, the J gene TRBJ1-1; possible D gene TRBD1, 6 bases. The CDR3 is made up of 13 amino acids. V lost 6 bases and J lost 5, with 13 bases in between. The V gene's germline CDR1 is MNHEY and CDR2 SVGAGI. The CDR3 reads CASSSQGETEAFF. Here the CDR3 DNA reads TGTGCCAGCAGCTCACAGGGAGAGACTGAAGCTTTCTTT.

The table lists this clone with a few counts. The chain couples TRBV19 to TRBJ2-3; D is possibly TRBD1 (5 bases). This CDR3 contains 15 residues. Germline V lookup: CDR1 LNHDA, CDR2 SQIVND (reference sequence). Deletions cut 1 base from V and 3 bases from J, with 11 bases between. The CDR3 protein is CASSIGTLRTDTQYF. CDR3 coding DNA: TGTGCCAGTAGTATAGGGACACTACGAACAGATACGCAGTATTTT.

V usage is TRBV6-5 and J usage is TRBJ1-1; the match to TRBD1 covers 9 bases. The CDR3 is 15 amino acids. Germline CDR1 MNHEY, CDR2 SVGAGI. The trim removed 1 base at V and 5 bases at J, leaving 5 bases unmatched. The CDR3 sequence: CASSYLDRGRTEAFF. The CDR3 DNA reads as TGTGCCAGCAGTTACTTGGACAGGGGAAGAACTGAAGCTTTCTTT.

The chain has TRBV5-4 and TRBJ2-1; 8 bases are a match to TRBD2. This CDR3 comprises 17 residues. Germline V gene sequence: CDR1 SGHNT, CDR2 YYREEE (reference sequence). Losses at the gene ends were 0 bases for V and 9 bases for J; bases not matched to a gene: 14. The CDR3 loop reads CASSLATGAGAPLEQFF. The CDR3 nucleotides are TGTGCCAGCAGCTTGGCGACGGGAGCGGGGGCCCCACTTGAGCAGTTCTTC.

V gene TRBV28 combines with J gene TRBJ1-6; the match to TRBD1 covers 12 bases. Germline V gene data show CDR1 as MDHEN and CDR2 as SYDVKM. The CDR3 is made up of 16 amino acids. The trim removed 2 bases at V and 6 bases at J, leaving 2 bases unmatched. Here the CDR3 DNA reads TGTGCCAGCAGTTTAGGGACAGGGGGCAGTAATTCACCCCTCCACTTT. Protein: CASSLGTGGSNSPLHF.

This chain links TRBV5-1 with TRBJ2-2; weak D call: TRBD2 (7 bases). The V gene's germline CDR1 is SGHRS and CDR2 YFSETQ. The V gene lost 1 base and the J gene lost 6 bases, with 10 bases spanning the gap. The CDR3 runs to 14 residues. Written as DNA, the CDR3 is TGCGCCAGCAGCTTGACAGGGAGGGCCGGGGAGCTGTTTTTT. It yields the protein CASSLTGRAGELFF.

The chain couples TRBV15 to TRBJ1-1; 10 nucleotides match TRBD1. This CDR3 comprises 15 residues. With V trimmed by 1 base and J by 1 base, 0 bases remained unmatched. The germline CDR1 and CDR2 sequences are LNHNV and YYDKDF (reference sequence). CDR3 residues: CATSRGTGGNTEAFF. CDR3 nucleotide sequence: TGTGCCACCAGCAGAGGGACAGGGGGGAACACTGAAGCTTTCTTT.

The chain carries TRBV30 and TRBJ1-6; tentative D call: TRBD1 (5 bases). Trimming took 2 bases from V and 8 from J, leaving 19 bases between them. CDR1 and CDR2 from the germline V gene are GTSNPN and SVGIG (reference sequence). The CDR3 spans 16 residues. Written as DNA, the CDR3 is TGTGCCTGGAGTCAGGGCTCCGGGACTTGGGATTCACCCCTCCACTTT. Its protein is CAWSQGSGTWDSPLHF.

The CDR3 loop is CASSWLAGGSAGELFF. In DNA form, the CDR3 reads TGTGCCAGCAGTTGGCTAGCGGGGGGAAGCGCCGGGGAGCTGTTTTTT. The chain links TRBV27 to TRBJ2-2, with 11 bases lining up with TRBD2. The CDR3 consists of 16 residues. The J segment lost 6 bases and the V segment lost 4 bases, leaving 7 bases of the junction unmatched. The germline V gene encodes CDR1 MNHEY and CDR2 SMNVEV (reference sequence).

The chain has TRBV14 and TRBJ1-1; TRBD1 matches 7 bases. The V gene's germline CDR1 is SGHDN and CDR2 FVKESK. The CDR3 contains 16 residues. V was clipped by 4 bases and J by 1 base; unmatched bases: 9. The CDR3 is CASSPRTGWGNTEAFF. The CDR3, as DNA: TGTGCCAGCAGCCCGCGGACAGGTTGGGGGAACACTGAAGCTTTCTTT.

This clone was counted between two and nine times. The chain uses TRBV2 and TRBJ1-5, with D possibly matching TRBD1 (5 bases). Germline V gene sequence: CDR1 SNHLY, CDR2 FYNNEI. CDR3 size: 15 residues. Trimming cost V 2 bases and J 7 bases, with 15 bases left between them. This CDR3 reads CASSESGRTSQPQHF. CDR3 sequence (DNA): TGTGCCAGCAGTGAATCAGGGAGGACCAGCCAGCCCCAGCATTTT.

This clone has a handful of counts. This CDR3 is CASRRTGEYGYTF. Here the CDR3 DNA reads TGCGCCAGCAGGAGGACAGGGGAATATGGCTACACCTTC. The chain combines TRBV4-1 with TRBJ1-2; 9 bases match TRBD1. J was trimmed by 5 bases and V by 6 bases; bases with no gene match: 4. Germline CDR1 reads MGHRA; CDR2 reads YSYEKL. The CDR3 consists of 13 residues.

The V gene is TRBV6-1, the J gene TRBJ2-2, with a tentative D call TRBD2 (5 bases). Germline CDR1 reads MNHNS; CDR2 reads SASEGT. V was cut by 1 base and J by 4 bases, with 7 bases left in between. The length of the CDR3 is 14 residues. For the CDR3, the DNA is TGTGCCAGCAGTGAAGTGGGGAGCACCGGGGAGCTGTTTTTT. It specifies CASSEVGSTGELFF.

This sequence joins TRBV15 and TRBJ2-3; the match to TRBD2 covers 8 bases. The J segment lost 0 bases and the V segment lost 4 bases, leaving 9 bases of the junction unmatched. Germline CDR1 and CDR2: LNHNV and YYDKDF (reference sequence). The CDR3 consists of 17 residues. The CDR3 loop reads CATSKRGIEYSTDTQYF. Written as DNA, the CDR3 is TGTGCCACCAGCAAGCGGGGGATTGAATATAGCACAGATACGCAGTATTTT.

V and J are TRBV6-5 and TRBJ1-1, with a tentative D call TRBD1 (5 bases). V lost 7 bases and J lost 0, with 12 bases in between. CDR1 and CDR2 (germline): MNHEY, SVGAGI. The CDR3 totals 14 residues. The CDR3 spells CASTYSTVNTEAFF. In nucleotides, the CDR3 is TGTGCCAGCACCTATTCGACAGTGAACACTGAAGCTTTCTTT.

This chain links TRBV28 with TRBJ1-2; 7 nucleotides align to TRBD1. Trimming took 6 bases from V and 6 from J; bases not matched to a gene: 10. The CDR3 is 14 amino acids. Germline lookup yields CDR1 MDHEN and CDR2 SYDVKM. CDR3 sequence reads: CASRPRGTSNGYTF. The CDR3 nucleotides are TGTGCCAGCAGGCCCAGGGGGACATCCAATGGCTACACCTTC.